This is a list of T cell receptor beta chains from one sample in a study of T cells after yellow fever vaccination. Each CDR3 protein is one row after TCRdb ran MiXCR on the 5' RACE reads. The sample has some 350,000 distinct CDR3 sequences, more than 8.5% seen once. Sample: PBMCs, taken on the day of the first yellow fever vaccination. All receptors come from a man younger than 35 who received the YFV17D yellow fever vaccine. CDR3s leave out the opening cysteine and the closing phenylalanine or tryptophan. Not every row has a clone size; where given, it reads once, few, many or a size class.

NA,TRBV20-1,SAFARGLKGNNQPQH
few,TRBV5-1,ASSLRGALTEAF
NA,TRBV25-1,ASSEFAGGGYT
few,TRBV5-1,ASATDTDTQY
many,TRBV7-2,ASSRTGSYEQY
NA,TRBV12-3/TRBV12-4,ASIQRGGNNEAF
few,TRBV19,ASQGIGFGNQPQH
few,TRBV12-3/TRBV12-4,ASSLYKGADEQF
many,TRBV20-1,SAVPWGLYEQY
NA,TRBV20-1,SGPRAGDNEQF
few,TRBV9,ASSFEQGGYGYT
NA,TRBV9,ASSGGGHTGELF
many,TRBV6-2/TRBV6-3,ASSYGDTQY
few,TRBV7-3,ASSAQGWGNSPLH
few,TRBV7-2,ASSLGTSEGAQY
NA,TRBV7-9,ASSPGTFSNQPQH
NA,TRBV30,AWSRQDDQPQH
NA,TRBV5-1,ASSFWGGIQY
few,TRBV6-5,ASSYSWGAEEQY
NA,TRBV7-2,ASSHSLLLAKNIQY
few,TRBV5-1,ASSFSPPGGNTEAF
NA,TRBV5-6,ASSTTEGQRNTEAF
NA,TRBV7-2,ASSVTSGSTDTQY
many,TRBV25-1,ASSDDGFSYNEQF
NA,TRBV12-3/TRBV12-4,ASSLRHLGETQY
NA,TRBV19,ASSRQGGHTEAF
few,TRBV29-1,SVEMMGGGDEQF
few,TRBV20-1,SARDPRDGNTEAF
few,TRBV27,ASSLSGGLAYEQY
NA,TRBV12-3/TRBV12-4,ASSSSGSGGFETQY
NA,TRBV3-1,ASSRPGQSSYNEQF
NA,TRBV7-2,ASSLGSGGNNEQF
many,TRBV20-1,SARDPGIQQF
many,TRBV14,ASSQDQGVQY
few,TRBV4-1,ASSHTRDIEETQY
few,TRBV6-5,ASSYPQAGRNEQY
few,TRBV4-3,ASSQGYSTDTQY
NA,TRBV5-1,ASRSESNTEAF
many,TRBV4-2,ASSQARGYTDTQY
few,TRBV6-1,ASSLLLGGETQY
NA,TRBV12-3/TRBV12-4,ASTSGTGVVGANVLT
NA,TRBV29-1,SVDLRGAKVDGYT